The source of this T cell receptor beta chain is a study of regulatory T cells in long-lasting Graves disease. The time point was: newly diagnosed GD, antithyroid drugs for less than 3 months. The TCR library was made from RNA that had been extracted from PBMCs in TRIzol. TCR beta libraries were built with iRepertoire HTBI primers and Arm-PCR of CDR3 regions. TCRdb independently ran MiXCR on the multiplex PCR reads; one entry per CDR3 protein. Among about 400,000 distinct CDR3 sequences, 15% to 17% were seen once, and the ten largest hold roughly 20%. Findings and caveats of the study: Persistent disease was associated with favored TRBV28 usage and with favored use of TRBJ1-2 and TRBJ2-5.

The CDR3 loop spans 16 amino acids. V shed 5 bases, J shed 1 base, and the junction held 8 bases outside the gene matches. Germline V gene sequence: CDR1 SEHNR, CDR2 FQNEAQ (reference sequence). At least ten counts were recorded for this clonotype. Its antigen is currently unknown. The V gene is TRBV7-9, the J gene TRBJ2-5, with 9 bases lining up with TRBD1. This clonotype was sampled from a female donor with Graves disease. The material was peripheral blood mononuclear cells (PBMCs), obtained at new diagnosis, from a patient treated with antithyroid drugs. CDR3 protein: CASSIDRGGFQETQYF. CDR3 DNA: TGTGCCAGCAGCATCGACAGGGGGGGCTTCCAAGAGACCCAGTACTTC.